This T cell receptor beta chain was profiled in a study of follicular helper T cells after annual influenza vaccination. This CDR3 contains 13 residues. Looked up from germline, CDR1 is SNHLY and CDR2 is FYNNEI. Trimming cost V 6 bases and J 6 bases; bases outside gene matches: 2. Only in-frame clones appear in the TCRdb table, and some are missing; sequencing was by immunoSEQ multiplex PCR. The table shows under 15,000 clones, with about 77% occurring only once. Described time point: 2015-2016 season, pre-vaccination. This specimen was CXCR5- memory CD4+ T cells sorted from blood, taken on the day of influenza vaccination. The rearrangement uses TRBV2 and TRBJ1-5; 10 bases are a match to TRBD1. This sequence was found in an adult who received the influenza vaccine. CDR3 nucleotides: TGTGCCAGCAGGACAGGGGGCGGTCAGCCCCAGCATTTT. Amino acids: CASRTGGGQPQHF.